This TCR beta chain derives from a study of T cell changes during pregnancy in multiple sclerosis. The assay was immunoSEQ multiplex PCR, and TCRdb's table has in-frame clones only and misses some. The data show some 80,000 clones, 90% to 95% seen once. There are a few counts of this clone. This CDR3 contains 14 residues. The germline gives CDR1 LNHDA, CDR2 SQIVND (reference sequence). Unmatched junction bases numbered 1, after V lost 3 bases and J lost 0 bases. Sequences were derived from peripheral blood, sampled in the first trimester of pregnancy. The TCR originated in a female donor with multiple sclerosis, enrolled in a pregnancy study. The chain joins TRBV19 to TRBJ2-7; 8 nucleotides match TRBD1. The CDR3 is CASSMGQVSYEQYF. CDR3 nucleotide sequence: TGTGCCAGTAGTATGGGACAGGTCTCCTACGAGCAGTACTTC.